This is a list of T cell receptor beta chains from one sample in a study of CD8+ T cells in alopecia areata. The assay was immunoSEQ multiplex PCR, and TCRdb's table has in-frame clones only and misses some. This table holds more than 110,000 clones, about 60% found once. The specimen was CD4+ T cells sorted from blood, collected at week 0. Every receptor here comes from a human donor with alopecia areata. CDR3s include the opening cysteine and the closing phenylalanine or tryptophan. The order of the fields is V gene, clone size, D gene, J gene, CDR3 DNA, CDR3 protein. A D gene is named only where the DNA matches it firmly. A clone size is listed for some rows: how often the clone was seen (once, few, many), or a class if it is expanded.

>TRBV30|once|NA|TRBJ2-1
TGTGCCTGGAGTCACAGGGATTTAAGTGAGCAGTTCTTC
CAWSHRDLSEQFF
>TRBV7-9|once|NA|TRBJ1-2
TGTGCCAGCAACCAACGATCGGTGAACTATGGCTACACCTTC
CASNQRSVNYGYTF
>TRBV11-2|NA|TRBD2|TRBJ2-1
TGTGCCAGCAGCTTACGACTAGCGGGGGGCAATGAGCAGTTCTTC
CASSLRLAGGNEQFF
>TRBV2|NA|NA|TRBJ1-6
TGTGCCAGCAGTGGAGCGAGAAATTCACCCCTCCACTTT
CASSGARNSPLHF
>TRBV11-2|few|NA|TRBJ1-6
TGTGCCAGCAGCTTAGGGACACCTTTCCTTAATTCACCCCTCCACTTT
CASSLGTPFLNSPLHF
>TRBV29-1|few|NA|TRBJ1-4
TGCAGCGTTGAACAGAGCTTTGGTATTAATGAAAAACTGTTTTTT
CSVEQSFGINEKLFF
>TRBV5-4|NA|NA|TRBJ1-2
TGTGCCAGCAGCTACCAGGGGAGGAATGGCTACACCTTC
CASSYQGRNGYTF
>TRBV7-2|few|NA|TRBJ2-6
TGTGCCAGCAGCGGCCAAGGGGGTCCGCGGGCCAACGTCCTGACTTTC
CASSGQGGPRANVLTF
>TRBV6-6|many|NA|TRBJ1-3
TGTGCCAGCAGATCCGGGGGAGGAAACACCATATATTTT
CASRSGGGNTIYF
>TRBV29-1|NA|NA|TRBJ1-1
TGCAGCGCTACGGAGAACACTGAAGCTTTCTTT
CSATENTEAFF
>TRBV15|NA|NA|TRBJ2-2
TGTGCCACCAGCAGAGATTATTCCCACACCGGGGAGCTGTTTTTT
CATSRDYSHTGELFF
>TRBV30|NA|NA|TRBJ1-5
TGTGCCTGGAGTGTGCGCGATCAGCCCCAGCATTTT
CAWSVRDQPQHF
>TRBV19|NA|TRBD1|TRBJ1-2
TGTGCCAGTACCCCCGACAGGGACGCAATCTATGGCTACACCTTC
CASTPDRDAIYGYTF
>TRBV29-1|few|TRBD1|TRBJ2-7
TGCAGCGTTGAAGTCAGTTGGGACAGGAGGAGCGAGCAGTACTTC
CSVEVSWDRRSEQYF
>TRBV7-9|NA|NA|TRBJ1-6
TGTGCCAGCAGCTTAGGCATGGGGAATTCACCCCTCCACTTT
CASSLGMGNSPLHF
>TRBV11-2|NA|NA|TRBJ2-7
TGTGCCAGCAGCTCAGGCTTTTCGTCCTACGAGCAGTACTTC
CASSSGFSSYEQYF
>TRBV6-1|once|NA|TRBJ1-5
TGTGCCAGCAGTTCCCGGGGCAGCGCAGGTCAGCCCCAGCATTTT
CASSSRGSAGQPQHF
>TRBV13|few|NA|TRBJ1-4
TGTGCCAGCAGCTTAGGCGGACCCACGGGGGAAAAACTGTTTTTT
CASSLGGPTGEKLFF
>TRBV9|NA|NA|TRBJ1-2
TGTGCCAGCAGCCGCGGGGGAGATGATGGCTACACCTTC
CASSRGGDDGYTF
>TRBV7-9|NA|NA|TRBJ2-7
TGTGCCAGCAGCCCGGTGACTAGGTCCAACGAGCAGTACTTC
CASSPVTRSNEQYF
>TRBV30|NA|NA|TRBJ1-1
TGTGCCTGGAGTAGACTAAGGGTCGGGGCTTTCTTT
CAWSRLRVGAFF
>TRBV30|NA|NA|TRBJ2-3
TGTGCCTGGAGTGTACTTGATACGCAGTATTTT
CAWSVLDTQYF
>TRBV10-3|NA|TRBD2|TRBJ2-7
TGTGCCATCAGTCAACTAGCGGGGGGCCACGAGCAGTACTTC
CAISQLAGGHEQYF